Below, 9 T cell receptor beta chains from the same sample are listed, as sequenced in a study of a mutant IDH1 vaccine in newly diagnosed glioma. As to time point: week 35, safety follow-up. All doses held 300 ug of mutant IDH1 20-mer peptide, with topical imiquimod. The repertoire was sequenced with immunoSEQ multiplex PCR; TCRdb's copy has only in-frame clones and lacks some. Found here are 68,000 or so clones, 84% of them singletons; the top ten hold less than 15%. These receptors lack a known antigen. Sequencing was performed on PBMCs, taken from a glioma patient whose treatment included an IDH1 peptide vaccine. The receptor source for this set is a man in his late teens or twenties with glioma.

The chain combines TRBV7-6 with TRBJ2-5; D unresolved. CDR1 is SGHVS, CDR2 FNYEAQ, per germline. CDR3 length: 14 residues. V lost 1 base to trimming and J lost 0 bases, with 6 bases between them. The CDR3 loop is CASSLGVYQETQYF. CDR3 coding DNA: TGTGCCAGCAGCTTAGGCGTTTACCAAGAGACCCAGTACTTC.

The gene calls are TRBV4-2 and TRBJ2-3; the D call may be TRBD1 or TRBD2 (5 bases each). Deletions cut 4 bases from V and 1 base from J, with 21 bases between. The CDR3 extends over 18 amino acids. Germline V gene sequence: CDR1 LGHNA, CDR2 YNFKEQ. The CDR3: CASSPSLAGNPRTDTQYF. The CDR3 region has the DNA TGTGCCAGCAGCCCTAGCCTAGCAGGGAACCCCCGCACAGATACGCAGTATTTT.

The rearrangement links TRBV4-1 to TRBJ2-5; a possible D gene is TRBD1 (6 bases). The CDR3 consists of 15 residues. Trimming pared 0 bases from V and 5 bases from J, leaving 13 bases between. Germline values: CDR1 MGHRA, CDR2 YSYEKL. The CDR3: CASSQDQGRWETQYF. The CDR3 DNA reads TGCGCCAGCAGCCAAGATCAGGGGCGATGGGAGACCCAGTACTTC.

This CDR3 is CASSARDRSSYEQYF. As DNA, the CDR3 is TGTGCCAGCAGCGCCCGGGACAGGAGCTCCTACGAGCAGTACTTC. The chain links TRBV7-2 to TRBJ2-7; 8 bases line up with TRBD1. The CDR3 is 15 residues long. From germline, CDR1 is SGHTA and CDR2 FQGNSA. V lost 5 bases to trimming and J lost 0 bases; unmatched junction nucleotides: 6. Filled out from reference TRBV7-2 and TRBJ2-7, the complete variable domain reads GAGVSQSPSNKVTEKGKDVELRCDPISGHTALYWYRQSLGQGLEFLIYFQGNSAPDKSGLPSDRFSAERTGGSVSTLTIQRTQQEDSAVYLCASSARDRSSYEQYFGPGTRLTVT.

V and J are TRBV20-1 and TRBJ2-7; tentatively, D is TRBD1 or TRBD2 (5 bases each). Trimming removed 6 bases from V and 6 bases from J, with 12 bases in between. Per the germline V gene, CDR1 is DFQATT and CDR2 is SNEGSKA (reference sequence). This CDR3 region has 11 residues. The CDR3 loop reads CSARAGVEQYF. As DNA, the CDR3 is TGCAGTGCCAGGGCCGGGGTCGAGCAGTACTTC.

The rearrangement uses TRBV30 and TRBJ2-2; 8 bases fit TRBD2. The trim removed 8 bases at V and 7 bases at J, leaving 9 bases unmatched. Germline V gives CDR1 GTSNPN, CDR2 SVGIG (reference sequence). This CDR3 is built from 13 residues. The CDR3 DNA reads TGTGCCCGCTCTGGGCTAGCGGGCGGGGAGCTGTTTTTT. As protein: CARSGLAGGELFF. The complete variable domain, with remaining parts taken from reference TRBV30 and TRBJ2-2, reads SQTIHQWPATLVQPVGSPLSLECTVEGTSNPNLYWYRQAAGRGLQLLFYSVGIGQISSEVPQNLSASRPQDRQFILSSKKLLLSDSGFYLCARSGLAGGELFFGEGSRLTVL.

The rearrangement joins TRBV30 to TRBJ1-1; D not resolved. From germline, CDR1 is GTSNPN and CDR2 SVGIG (reference sequence). The CDR3 covers 13 residues. V lost 0 bases, J lost 1 base, and 6 bases lay in between. CDR3 sequence: CAWSVHWNTEAFF. CDR3 DNA: TGTGCCTGGAGTGTTCACTGGAACACTGAAGCTTTCTTT.

V gene TRBV4-3 combines with J gene TRBJ2-4; D is unresolved. Trimming cost V 0 bases and J 7 bases, with 13 bases left between them. Germline V gives CDR1 LGHNA, CDR2 YSLEER. The CDR3 is 15 amino acids. The CDR3 protein is CASSQDQGFGNIQYF. CDR3 nucleotide sequence: TGCGCCAGCAGCCAAGATCAAGGGTTCGGGAACATTCAGTACTTC.

The genes are TRBV7-9 and TRBJ1-5; unclear D gene. Germline V gene data show CDR1 as SEHNR and CDR2 as FQNEAQ (reference sequence). The CDR3 extends over 14 amino acids. Trimming pared 5 bases from V and 9 bases from J, leaving 17 bases between. The CDR3, as DNA: TGTGCCAGCAGCAAGGACCCACTTGGGTCGCCCCAGCATTTT. The encoded protein is CASSKDPLGSPQHF.